This T cell receptor (beta chain) appears in the sequencing data of a study of cytomegalovirus exposure and HLA in healthy donors (dated by TCRdb to about 2017). Regarding the complete study: In an earlier analysis of approximately 500 of the donors, 276 Gb of sequence data and 90 million to 130 million unique TCR beta sequences from about 179 million T cells were reported. An earlier analysis of nearly 600 of the donors applied high-throughput TCR beta sequencing to assess whether each TCR beta V gene segment acted as functional or pseudogenic. To predict cytomegalovirus infection status, the study brought together high-throughput TCR immunosequencing, statistical association of individual TCRs with disease status, and machine learning. The study aimed to test whether signatures of past pathogen exposure could be identified by cataloging public T cell receptors. HLA typing covered class I and class II loci at four-digit resolution. Roughly 5 DR-DQ haplotypes were handled as single units for association and clustering, since linkage in the cohort was strong. Donor age, sex, ethnicity and CMV serostatus were compiled together with the repertoire data. A separate validation cohort of 100 to 150 different subjects was used in addition to the roughly 720-subject first cohort. Using immunosequencing, the study profiled T cell repertoires from 500 to 800 subjects and related those repertoires to cytomegalovirus serostatus. Of the roughly 400 genotyped donors, 81% fell in the genetic ancestry cluster associated with self-reported Caucasian donors. An early release that covered several hundred HLA-typed donors contained around 330 gigabases of sequencing data and around 80 million unique TCR sequences. A later genetic analysis used genome-wide SNP genotypes for about 65% of the 666 donors, treating that subset as a discovery cohort. In a later analysis, previously published TCR beta repertoires from roughly 710 donors were re-analyzed and high-resolution HLA genotyping was added so that TCR occurrence patterns could be studied. The number of donors typed differed by locus, with roughly 629-640 for A, B, C, DRB1 and DQB1, roughly 520 for DQA1, approximately 570 for DPA1, and 472 for DPB1. All discovery cohort repertoires had been generated using a single sequencing platform. Rather than using new phenotypic data, the later analysis identified candidate immune exposures from TCR beta sequences and from how often those sequences occurred across donors. On average, roughly 240,000 unique TCR beta nucleotide sequences were sequenced per donor among a few hundred genotyped donors of the cohort, with 15% to 20% of those sequences being non-productive. The paper as a whole reports these results and caveats: Assigning TCR associations to individual alleles was difficult when HLA alleles, especially DR and DQ, strongly co-occurred. According to a later analysis, most CMV-associated TCR beta chains appeared to be HLA-restricted, and the HLA associations seemed to be driven largely by CMV exposure. In an earlier analysis of more than 500 of the donors, most TCR beta V segments appeared in productive rearrangements about 87% or about 30% of the time, broadly matching IMGT annotations. Most TCR sequences were observed very rarely across donors, whereas some public TCRs were present in many individuals. Correlated functional status among segregating V segments might be attributable to linkage disequilibrium, but an unknown experimental factor could not be ruled out. Compared with equally common non-associated chains, HLA-associated TCR beta chains in a later analysis were more clonally expanded and had lower generation probabilities. Presence/absence analyses assumed roughly uniform sequencing depth across donors, an assumption that may not hold. A further reported finding was that TCR beta sequences accurately predicted the HLA-A and HLA-B alleles for most subjects in the first cohort. In a later analysis, several top co-occurrence clusters were reported to appear linked to parvovirus B19, influenza, CMV and Epstein-Barr virus. The authors suggested that the approach could potentially be generalized to other disease states and immunological phenotypes. The sequencing pipeline was judged likely to have produced a cluster of highly shared sequence variants as a technical artifact. The study listed 164 TCR beta chains as associated with cytomegalovirus. Specific HLA alleles were associated with 16,951 TCR beta sequences at a false discovery rate of 0.05 in a later analysis. The only immune exposure information available for the cohort was CMV serostatus. Some 16 rarely observed V segments, including chromosome 9 orphons, were excluded from the earlier analysis of approximately 500 of the donors because counts were too low. V-gene and J-gene trimming of TCR beta chains was associated with a missense DCLRE1C variant in a later genetic analysis, and the association was replicated in an independent cohort. In a later analysis, the rate of TCR association differed among HLA loci, with DRB1 alleles having the most associated TCRs and HLA-C alleles having the fewest. Because HLA typing was missing for some donors at each locus, association tests included only the typed subset. In a later genetic analysis, fewer N-insertions in productive TCRs were reported among donors in an Asian-associated ancestry cluster than the roughly 670-donor mean. Some IMGT-functional V segments, including TRBV6-2 and TRBV6-3, could not be told apart with the 87-base-pair reads, so those segments were excluded. The classifier was reported to diagnose cytomegalovirus status with high specificity and sensitivity in both the original and validation cohorts. Only TCR beta chains were sequenced in this cohort, and the absence of alpha or paired-chain data limited detectable features. Three of the identified cytomegalovirus-associated TCR beta chains were confirmed in vitro to be specific for cytomegalovirus antigens.

The library was built by means of the immunoSEQ multiplex PCR assay. For the multiplex PCR, a mixture combining 60 forward primers for TCR Vbeta segments and 13 reverse primers for TCR Jbeta segments was used. The CDR3 region of rearranged TCR beta genes was amplified from genomic DNA by a multiplex PCR assay. The amplified TCR beta libraries were sequenced on the Illumina HiSeq System as 87-base-pair reads. For the original study's pipeline: In a later analysis, roughly 80 million unique TCR beta chains were counted across the 650 to 750 repertoires, and about 10 million of these chains were shared by at least two donors. To remove PCR and sequencing errors, raw reads were error-corrected and collapsed into unique sequences using a nearest-neighbor algorithm that merged closely related sequences. CDR3 sequences were aligned to IMGT reference sequences to assign V, D and J gene segments. For a sequence to be retained, a match of at least six nucleotides was required to both a V gene segment and a J gene segment. Rearrangements were called productive when the CDR3 lacked stop codons and stayed in frame with V and J; all others were non-productive. CDR3 was defined by IMGT convention, running from the second conserved V-encoded cysteine to the conserved J-encoded phenylalanine. The earlier analysis of approximately 500 of the donors excluded sequences that lacked an unambiguous match to a single V gene segment. An earlier analysis of 550 to 650 of the donors classified V segments as functional when productive rearrangements were above 56.7% and as segregating when the standard deviation between donors was above 5%. To diagnose cytomegalovirus status from the catalog of TCR beta chain sequences, a statistical classification framework was built. In a later analysis, V and J genes were assigned by comparing TCR nucleotide sequences against IMGT/GENE-DB human TR gene sequences. In a later analysis, CDR3 sequences and most-parsimonious VDJ recombination scenarios were assigned using the TCRdist pipeline. In a later analysis, every TCR beta chain was defined by the combination of its CDR3 amino acid sequence and its V-gene family, and reads without a unique V-gene family were dropped. A later analysis removed several hundred highly shared, low-generation-probability nucleotide sequences to deal with suspected cross-contamination and a sequencing artifact. In a later analysis, a clonal expansion index was calculated for each public chain from normalized within-repertoire ranks of inferred template counts. Generation probabilities in a later analysis came from a VDJ recombination model fitted to out-of-frame rearrangements, and those results were checked against IGoR. In a later analysis, TCR-TCR, TCR-HLA and TCR-CMV co-occurrence was scored with hypergeometric tests, and a repertoire-size bias correction was applied to TCR pairs. In a later analysis, false discovery rates were estimated by permuting HLA or CMV assignments 20 times. In a later analysis, co-occurring TCRs were grouped with DBSCAN, and TCRdist sequence similarity was added when clustering was performed within HLA-allele-positive subsets. For co-occurrence clustering, repertoires with fewer than 30,000 or more than 120,000 public chains were excluded, along with five repertoires with anomalous nucleotide sharing. TCRdb carries this immuneACCESS record with in-frame sequences only. Its versions omit some clonotypes, under half of them owing to an unresolved V gene in the studies checked, with the rest unexplained. Clone size and the V and J calls come from that table; the DNA yielded D and trimming. The sample table shows roughly 120,000 clones, and about 80% are seen once. The top ten hold approximately 4.5% of the sample.

The cohort comprised hundreds of healthy bone marrow donors. At the time of sampling, every cohort member was nominally healthy, though immune exposures that went unrecorded were likely present. The donor tested CMV seropositive, placing the donor among the approximately 310 seropositive members of the cohort. Every donor gave a peripheral blood sample, and the peripheral blood mononuclear cells from that sample were used for TCR beta sequencing. Genomic DNA was extracted from the blood cell samples with the Qiagen DNeasy Blood Extraction Kit. For CDR1 and CDR2, the germline V gene (reference sequence) lists MNHEY and SMNVEV. The CDR3 spans 13 residues, from the cysteine through the phenylalanine. Only CDR3 DNA is held: 39 bases, read in frame from base 1. With regard to this clone: Its antigen is unknown. The junction differs from germline at one of its ends, possibly a read error.

This TCR was recovered from a man aged 25-45 years in good health and CMV-seropositive. Sequenced input: PBMCs. The sequence links TRBV27 to TRBJ2-6; TRBD1 could be the D gene, as 5 bases match. The CDR3 region: CAAAASGANGLTF. The base sequence is TGTGCCGCTGCCGCCTCTGGGGCCAACGGCCTGACTTTC.